Listed below are T cell receptor beta chains from one sample, sequenced in a study of T-cell reconstitution after alpha-beta-depleted transplantation in children. TCRdb reprocessed the PCR reads with MiXCR, giving one entry per CDR3 protein. The sample lists approximately 30,000 distinct CDR3 sequences; under 8% were seen once. Sample: PBMCs, mostly from graft donor cells, taken 180 days after TCRalphabeta/CD19-depleted stem cell transplant. Source of these receptors: a male patient younger than 18 who had a stem cell transplant for acute myeloid leukemia, so the T cells may come from the graft donor. Each CDR3 is given with its conserved first and last residue. A D gene is named only where the DNA matches it firmly. Clone size is given for some rows only: seen once, a few or many times, or a class if the clone is expanded.

TRBJ2-1 many - TRBV19 CASSINSNEQFF TGTGCCAGTAGTATTAATAGCAATGAGCAGTTCTTC
TRBJ1-5 many TRBD1 TRBV7-9 CASSLGTGTGGNQPQHF TGTGCCAGCAGCTTAGGGACCGGGACAGGGGGCAATCAGCCCCAGCATTTT
TRBJ2-1 many TRBD2 TRBV7-2 CASSAPGLAGGHTSNEQFF TGTGCCAGCAGCGCCCCGGGACTAGCGGGAGGTCATACCTCCAATGAGCAGTTCTTC
TRBJ2-1 many - TRBV28 CASSGGGPYNEQFF TGTGCCAGCAGTGGGGGGGGGCCCTACAATGAGCAGTTCTTC
TRBJ2-3 many TRBD2 TRBV20-1 CSARDSRGGRHTDTQYF TGCAGTGCCAGGGACTCACGGGGGGGGAGGCACACAGATACGCAGTATTTT
TRBJ2-7 many - TRBV27 CASRAGGKGEYEQYF TGTGCCAGCAGGGCGGGTGGTAAAGGGGAATACGAGCAGTACTTC
TRBJ2-3 many TRBD1 TRBV11-1 CASSSTGTGFGDTQYF TGTGCCAGCAGTTCCACCGGGACAGGATTCGGAGATACGCAGTATTTT
TRBJ2-1 many TRBD2 TRBV20-1 CSAPPGTSGNNEQFF TGCAGTGCACCACCCGGGACTAGCGGTAACAATGAGCAGTTCTTC
TRBJ2-5 many TRBD1 TRBV4-3 CASSPDRGMKETQYF TGCGCCAGCAGCCCAGACAGGGGGATGAAGGAGACCCAGTACTTC
TRBJ2-2 many - TRBV20-1 CSARDVIVNTGELFF TGCAGTGCTAGAGATGTAATAGTCAACACCGGGGAGCTGTTTTTT
TRBJ2-5 many - TRBV7-2 CASSSDGARTGETQYF TGTGCCAGCAGCTCTGACGGGGCGAGGACGGGGGAGACCCAGTACTTC
TRBJ1-1 many TRBD1 TRBV10-3 CAIRTQGSPNTEAFF TGTGCCATCAGAACACAGGGGAGCCCGAACACTGAAGCTTTCTTT
TRBJ2-3 many - TRBV9 CASGPGWGVTDTQYF TGTGCCAGCGGTCCGGGTTGGGGAGTTACAGATACGCAGTATTTT
TRBJ1-5 many - TRBV4-2 CASSQDGGEPQHF TGTGCCAGCAGCCAAGATGGCGGGGAGCCCCAGCATTTT
TRBJ2-7 many TRBD2 TRBV19 CASRTSGTYEQYF TGTGCCAGTAGGACTAGCGGGACCTACGAGCAGTACTTC
TRBJ2-2 medium-sized - TRBV11-2 CASRQGDWDPNTGELFF TGTGCCAGCAGGCAAGGGGATTGGGACCCGAACACCGGGGAGCTGTTTTTT
TRBJ2-7 many TRBD1 TRBV28 CASSPTRPITGASYEQYF TGTGCCAGCAGCCCTACCCGACCGATTACAGGGGCCTCCTACGAGCAGTACTTC
TRBJ2-1 many TRBD1 TRBV20-1 CSARGDRGRALSYNEQFF TGCAGTGCTAGGGGGGACAGGGGGCGCGCGCTCTCCTACAATGAGCAGTTCTTC
TRBJ2-1 many - TRBV29-1 CSVEGLQEGRGTYNEQFF TGCAGCGTTGAAGGGTTACAGGAGGGCCGGGGGACCTACAATGAGCAGTTCTTC
TRBJ1-5 many TRBD1 TRBV7-2 CASSLDGTGDQPQHF TGTGCCAGCAGCTTAGACGGGACAGGGGATCAGCCCCAGCATTTT
TRBJ1-5 many - TRBV7-2 CASSLAAVQPQHF TGTGCCAGCAGCTTAGCGGCAGTCCAGCCCCAGCATTTT
TRBJ2-1 many - TRBV6-5 CASSSMSPWNEQFF TGTGCCAGCAGTTCCATGTCCCCCTGGAATGAGCAGTTCTTC
TRBJ2-1 many - TRBV3-1 CASSQGGSYNEQFF TGTGCCAGCAGCCAAGGTGGCTCGTACAATGAGCAGTTCTTC
TRBJ1-4 many TRBD1 TRBV29-1 CSTADRGDEKLFF TGCAGCACCGCGGACAGGGGAGATGAAAAACTGTTTTTT
TRBJ1-5 many TRBD1 TRBV6-1 CARGTAKGKQPQHF TGTGCCAGAGGGACAGCGAAGGGCAAGCAGCCCCAGCATTTT
TRBJ2-3 many TRBD1 TRBV5-1 CASSLGRIDRDRDTQYF TGCGCCAGCAGCTTGGGAAGGATCGACAGGGACCGAGATACGCAGTATTTT
TRBJ2-1 many - TRBV14 CASSQGELFEQFF TGTGCCAGCAGCCAGGGGGAGCTTTTCGAGCAGTTCTTC
TRBJ2-1 - - TRBV10-1 CASNSGARNEQFF TGCGCCAGCAACTCAGGGGCCCGGAATGAGCAGTTCTTC
TRBJ2-6 many - TRBV28 CASSPDSLAGANVLTF TGTGCCAGCAGCCCGGACAGCCTGGCAGGGGCCAACGTCCTGACTTTC
TRBJ2-3 many - TRBV9 CASSVGSQDTQYF TGTGCCAGCAGCGTTGGTTCCCAAGATACGCAGTATTTT
TRBJ1-3 many - TRBV12-3/TRBV12-4 CASSLDLSGNTIYF TGTGCCAGCAGTCTGGACCTCTCTGGAAACACCATATATTTT
TRBJ1-2 many - TRBV5-1 CASSLLSGTGYTF TGCGCCAGCAGCTTACTGTCCGGGACAGGCTACACCTTC
TRBJ2-2 - - TRBV6-4 CASSEGNTGELFF TGTGCCAGCAGTGAAGGGAACACCGGGGAGCTGTTTTTT
TRBJ1-3 many TRBD1 TRBV20-1 CSAPGQGLNTIYF TGCAGTGCACCCGGACAGGGTTTAAACACCATATATTTT
TRBJ2-7 many - TRBV2 CASSRERRPYEQYF TGTGCCAGCAGTCGAGAGCGGAGACCCTACGAGCAGTACTTC
TRBJ1-1 many - TRBV28 CASSEGYTEAFF TGTGCCAGCAGTGAGGGCTACACTGAAGCTTTCTTT
TRBJ2-6 many TRBD1 TRBV11-2 CASSFRGRHGSGANVLTF TGTGCCAGCAGCTTCAGGGGGCGCCATGGCTCTGGGGCCAACGTCCTGACTTTC
TRBJ2-1 medium-sized - TRBV7-7 CASSLDRTTYNEQFF TGTGCTAGCAGCTTAGACAGGACCACTTACAATGAGCAGTTCTTC
TRBJ1-1 - - TRBV21-1 CASSNQGQDTEAFF TGTGCCAGCAGCAACCAGGGCCAAGACACTGAAGCTTTCTTT
TRBJ1-2 many - TRBV27 CASRPTGMGDGYTF TGTGCCAGCAGGCCTACAGGGATGGGTGACGGCTACACCTTC
TRBJ2-2 many TRBD2 TRBV6-1 CASSKRDGLNTGELFF TGTGCCAGCAGTAAGCGGGACGGACTGAACACCGGGGAGCTGTTTTTT
TRBJ2-7 many - TRBV12-2 CASRLARRIPSYEQYF TGTGCAAGTCGCTTAGCGAGGCGGATTCCTTCCTACGAGCAGTACTTC
TRBJ2-6 many - TRBV5-1 CASSLAGLGANVLTF TGCGCCAGCAGCTTAGCGGGTCTCGGGGCCAACGTCCTGACTTTC